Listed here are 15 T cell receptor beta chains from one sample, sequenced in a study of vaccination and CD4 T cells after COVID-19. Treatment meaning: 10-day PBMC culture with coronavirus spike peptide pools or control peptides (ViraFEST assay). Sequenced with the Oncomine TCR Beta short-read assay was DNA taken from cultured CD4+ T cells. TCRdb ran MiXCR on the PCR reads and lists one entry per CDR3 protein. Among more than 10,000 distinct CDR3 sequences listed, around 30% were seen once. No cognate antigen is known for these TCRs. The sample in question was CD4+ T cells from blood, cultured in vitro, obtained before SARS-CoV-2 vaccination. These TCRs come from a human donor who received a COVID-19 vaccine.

CDR3 sequence reads: CASSLDSYEQYF. CDR3 nucleotide sequence: TGTGCCAGCAGCTTAGATTCCTACGAGCAGTACTTC. J is TRBJ2-7 and V is TRBV11-3; D call uncertain. The CDR3 covers 12 residues. The V end was cut by 0 bases, the J end by 1 base, with 1 base between. Germline V CDR1 and CDR2: SGHNT, YENEEA.

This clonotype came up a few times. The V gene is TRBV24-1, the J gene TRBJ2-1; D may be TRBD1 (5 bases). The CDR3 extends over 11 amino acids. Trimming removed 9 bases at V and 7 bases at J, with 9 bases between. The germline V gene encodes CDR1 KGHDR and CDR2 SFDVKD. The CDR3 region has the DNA TGTGCCACCTCAGGGTTGAATGAGCAGTTCTTC. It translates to CATSGLNEQFF.

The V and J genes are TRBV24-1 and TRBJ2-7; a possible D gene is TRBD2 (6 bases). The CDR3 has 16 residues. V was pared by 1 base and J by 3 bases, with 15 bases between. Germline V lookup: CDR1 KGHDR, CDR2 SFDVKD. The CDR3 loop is CATSDFSQREDYEQYF. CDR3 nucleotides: TGTGCCACCAGTGATTTTTCTCAAAGGGAGGACTACGAGCAGTACTTC.

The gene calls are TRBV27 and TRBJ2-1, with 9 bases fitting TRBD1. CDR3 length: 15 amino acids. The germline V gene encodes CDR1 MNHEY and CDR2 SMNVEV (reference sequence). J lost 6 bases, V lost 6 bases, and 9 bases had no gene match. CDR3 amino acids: CASRTTGGVFNEQFF. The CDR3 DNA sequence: TGTGCCAGCAGAACCACAGGGGGCGTATTCAATGAGCAGTTCTTC.

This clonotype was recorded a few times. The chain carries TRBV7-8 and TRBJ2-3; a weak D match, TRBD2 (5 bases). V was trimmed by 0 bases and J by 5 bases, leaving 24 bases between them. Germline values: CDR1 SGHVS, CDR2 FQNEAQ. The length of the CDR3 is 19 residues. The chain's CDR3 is CASSLAQSVGERFGDTQYF. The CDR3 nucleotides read TGTGCCAGCAGCTTAGCTCAATCGGTCGGCGAGCGGTTTGGAGATACGCAGTATTTT.

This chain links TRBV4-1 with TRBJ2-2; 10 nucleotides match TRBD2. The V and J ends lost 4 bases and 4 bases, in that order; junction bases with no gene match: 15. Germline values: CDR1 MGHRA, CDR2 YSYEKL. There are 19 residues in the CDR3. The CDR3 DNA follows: TGCGCCAGCAGCCGAGGCCTGCTAAGCGGGGGGGCGGTCACCGGGGAGCTGTTTTTT. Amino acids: CASSRGLLSGGAVTGELFF.

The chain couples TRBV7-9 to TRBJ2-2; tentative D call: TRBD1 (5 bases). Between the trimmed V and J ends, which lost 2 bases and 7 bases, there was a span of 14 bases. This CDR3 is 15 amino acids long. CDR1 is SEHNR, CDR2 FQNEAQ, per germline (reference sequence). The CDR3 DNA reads TGTGCCAGCAGCTTACAGACTCAGGGAATCGGGGAGCTGTTTTTT. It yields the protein CASSLQTQGIGELFF.

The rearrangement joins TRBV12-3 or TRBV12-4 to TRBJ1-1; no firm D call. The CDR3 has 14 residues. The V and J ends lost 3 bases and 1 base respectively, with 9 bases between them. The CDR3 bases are TGTGCCAGCAGTTTTTCTGGAGGGAACACTGAAGCTTTCTTT. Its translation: CASSFSGGNTEAFF.

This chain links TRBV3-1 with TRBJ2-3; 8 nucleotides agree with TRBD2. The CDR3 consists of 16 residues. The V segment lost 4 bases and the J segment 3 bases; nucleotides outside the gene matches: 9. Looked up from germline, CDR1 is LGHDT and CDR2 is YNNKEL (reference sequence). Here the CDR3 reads CASSPRGTRITDTQYF. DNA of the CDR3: TGTGCCAGCAGCCCTCGTGGGACTAGAATTACAGATACGCAGTATTTT.

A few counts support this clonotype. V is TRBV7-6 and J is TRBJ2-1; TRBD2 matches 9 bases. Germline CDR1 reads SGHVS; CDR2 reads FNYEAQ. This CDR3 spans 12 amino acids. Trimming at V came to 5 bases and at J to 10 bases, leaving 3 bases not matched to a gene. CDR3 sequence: CASSQTSGEQFF. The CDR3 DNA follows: TGTGCCAGCAGCCAAACTAGCGGGGAGCAGTTCTTC.

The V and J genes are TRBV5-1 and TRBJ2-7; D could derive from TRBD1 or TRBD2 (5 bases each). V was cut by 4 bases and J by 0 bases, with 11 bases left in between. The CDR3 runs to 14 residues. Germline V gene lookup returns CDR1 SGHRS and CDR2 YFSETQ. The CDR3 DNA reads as TGCGCCAGCAGCGGGACGGCGGGCTCCTACGAGCAGTACTTC. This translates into CASSGTAGSYEQYF.

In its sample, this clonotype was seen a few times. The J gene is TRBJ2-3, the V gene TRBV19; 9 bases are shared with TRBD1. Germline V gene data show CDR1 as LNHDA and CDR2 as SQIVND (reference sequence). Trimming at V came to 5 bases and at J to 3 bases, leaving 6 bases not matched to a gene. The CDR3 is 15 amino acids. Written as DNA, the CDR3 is TGTGCCAGTAGTCAATGGGACAGGGATACAGATACGCAGTATTTT. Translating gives CASSQWDRDTDTQYF.

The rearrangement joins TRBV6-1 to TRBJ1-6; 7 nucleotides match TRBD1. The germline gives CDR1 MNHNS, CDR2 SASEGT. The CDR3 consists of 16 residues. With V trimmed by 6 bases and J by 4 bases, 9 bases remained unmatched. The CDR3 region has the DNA TGTGCCAGCAGATTTAGTTCGGGACAGTATAATTCACCCCTCCACTTT. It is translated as CASRFSSGQYNSPLHF.

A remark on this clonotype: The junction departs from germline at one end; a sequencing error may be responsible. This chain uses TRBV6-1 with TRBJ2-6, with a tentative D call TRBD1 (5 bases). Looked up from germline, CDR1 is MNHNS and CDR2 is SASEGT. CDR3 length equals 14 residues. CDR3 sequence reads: CASLGHSGANVPTF. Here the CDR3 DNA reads TGTGCCAGCTTGGGCCACTCTGGGGCCAACGTCCCGACTTTC.

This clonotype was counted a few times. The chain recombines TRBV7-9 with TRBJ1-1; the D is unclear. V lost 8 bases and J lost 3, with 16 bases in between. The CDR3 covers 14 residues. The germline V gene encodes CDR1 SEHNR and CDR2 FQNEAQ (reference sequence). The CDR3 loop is CASSAGSGDTEAFF. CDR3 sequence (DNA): TGTGCCAGCTCAGCGGGCTCCGGGGACACTGAAGCTTTCTTT.